The rows below give T cell receptor beta chains drawn from one sample of a study of blood T cell repertoires in COVID-19. Clones were sequenced by immunoSEQ multiplex PCR, and TCRdb holds only the in-frame ones, with some missing. The sample consists of roughly 300,000 clones, 80% to 90% of them appearing once. The sequencing sample was made of peripheral blood. These receptor sequences come from a woman aged 40 to 55 who had recovered from COVID-19. Both conserved end residues are part of each CDR3. D genes are given only for firm matches. Expanded clones get a size class; other rows say once, few or many, or leave the size out.

TRBJ1-5	NA	TRBV6-2/TRBV6-3	TRBD1	TGTGCCAGCAGTTATATCCCCCTCCTGGACAGGGGGAATCAGCCCCAGCATTTT	CASSYIPLLDRGNQPQHF
TRBJ1-5	NA	TRBV6-1	NA	TGTGCCAGCAGTGACCCTTCCGGGGGGTGGAATCAGCCCCAGCATTTT	CASSDPSGGWNQPQHF
TRBJ2-1	once	TRBV4-3	NA	TGCGCCAGCAGCCAAGATGGCAACTACAATGAGCAGTTCTTC	CASSQDGNYNEQFF
TRBJ2-3	NA	TRBV30	NA	TGTGCCTGGAGTGTATCGGGGGATACGCAGTATTTT	CAWSVSGDTQYF
TRBJ1-3	NA	TRBV5-1	NA	TGCGCCAGCAGCTGGAGTCCCGGGACTGGGGGTGGAAACACCATATATTTT	CASSWSPGTGGGNTIYF
TRBJ2-3	NA	TRBV10-3	TRBD2	TGTGCCAACTCGAAGACTCAGGTAGCGGGGGACACAGATACGCAGTATTTT	CANSKTQVAGDTDTQYF
TRBJ1-2	NA	TRBV7-8	NA	TGTGCCAGCAGCTTCTGGGCAGGGGAGGGCACTATTGGCTACACCTTC	CASSFWAGEGTIGYTF
TRBJ2-5	NA	TRBV4-3	TRBD2	TGCGCCAGCAGCCCCGAAATAGCGGGGGGAAAAGGAGAGACCCAGTACTTC	CASSPEIAGGKGETQYF
TRBJ1-1	NA	TRBV9	TRBD1	TGTGCCAGCAGCGTAGACGGGAGGGGGCTGAACACTGAAGCTTTCTTT	CASSVDGRGLNTEAFF
TRBJ1-6	NA	TRBV7-2	NA	TGTGCCAGCAGCCTATCCCCGGGGTATTCACCCCTCCACTTT	CASSLSPGYSPLHF
TRBJ2-2	NA	TRBV6-2/TRBV6-3	NA	TGTGCCAGCAGTCGACCCAAGCGGCCGAACACCGGGGAGCTGTTTTTT	CASSRPKRPNTGELFF
TRBJ2-6	NA	TRBV19	NA	TGTGCCAGTAGTACCTCCGGGGTTTACTCTGGGGCCAACGTCCTGACTTTC	CASSTSGVYSGANVLTF
TRBJ2-1	NA	TRBV29-1	TRBD2	TGCAGCGCTGGTCGCGGGGGGCCCGACAATGAGCAGTTCTTC	CSAGRGGPDNEQFF
TRBJ1-1	NA	TRBV21-1	NA	TGTGCCAGCAGCCCCCGAGGGGGGGTGAACACTGAAGCTTTCTTT	CASSPRGGVNTEAFF
TRBJ1-6	NA	TRBV6-2/TRBV6-3	NA	TGTGCCAGCAGTTACGAGAGAATTAATAATTCACCCCTCCACTTT	CASSYERINNSPLHF
TRBJ1-1	NA	TRBV9	NA	TGTGCCAGCCAGGGCCTGCGCGGTGAAGCTTTCTTT	CASQGLRGEAFF
TRBJ2-7	NA	TRBV5-1	NA	TGCGCCAGCAGCTCATCAGGGGCTCTGAGCGAGCAGTACTTC	CASSSSGALSEQYF
TRBJ2-7	NA	TRBV10-3	NA	TGTGCCATCAGTTCTCCGGAGGCCTACGAGCAGTACTTC	CAISSPEAYEQYF
TRBJ2-7	NA	TRBV6-2/TRBV6-3	TRBD2	TGTGCCAGCAGACCTAGCGGGGCAAGCTCCTACGAGCAGTACTTC	CASRPSGASSYEQYF
TRBJ1-4	once	TRBV5-1	NA	TGCGCCAGCAGCTTTGCAGGTATCGCAACTAATGAAAAACTGTTTTTT	CASSFAGIATNEKLFF
TRBJ2-1	NA	TRBV24-1	NA	TGTGCCACCAGTGATGGGGGGAAGCCCTACAATGAGCAGTTCTTC	CATSDGGKPYNEQFF
TRBJ2-7	NA	TRBV27	NA	TGTGCCAGCAGTTTCAGCTCGGGAACATACTACGAGCAGTACTTC	CASSFSSGTYYEQYF